Presented here are 17 T cell receptor beta chains from one specimen sequenced in a study of T cell repertoires in cytomegalovirus infection. TCRdb redid the calling of the reads with MiXCR, one entry per CDR3 protein. Counted here are fewer than 550,000 distinct CDR3 sequences, 25% to 40% occurring once; the ten biggest clones make up about 13%. Material: PBMCs. The receptor source for this set is a human donor in good health (CMV status not recorded). Some clones in this sample may be carry-over from other donors' samples.

V gene TRBV6-8 combines with J gene TRBJ1-1; TRBD1 might be the D (6 bases). V was trimmed by 6 bases and J by 6 bases, leaving 20 bases between them. The CDR3 length is 15 residues. Germline V gene data show CDR1 as MNHGY and CDR2 as SAAAGT. The CDR3 sequence: CASRPDRANVAEAFF. The CDR3 nucleotides read TGTGCCAGCAGACCGGACAGAGCTAATGTGGCTGAAGCTTTCTTT.

This clonotype was observed a few times. The rearrangement links TRBV27 to TRBJ2-3; 9 bases agree with TRBD1. Germline CDR1 is MNHEY and CDR2 is SMNVEV (reference sequence). The junction had 12 bases not matched to a gene; V was cut back by 6 bases and J by 2 bases. CDR3 length equals 17 residues. CDR3 protein: CASSSPGTGKLTDTQYF. In nucleotides, the CDR3 is TGTGCCAGCAGCTCACCCGGGACAGGGAAACTCACAGATACGCAGTATTTT.

In its sample, this clonotype was seen once. CDR3 amino acids: CASSMGRGTQYF. DNA for the CDR3: TGTGCCAGCAGCATGGGACGAGGGACCCAGTACTTC. The gene calls are TRBV11-3 and TRBJ2-5; D tentatively fits TRBD1 or TRBD2 (5 bases each). Trimming removed 5 bases from V and 7 bases from J, with 11 bases in between. The length of the CDR3 is 12 residues. Germline V lookup: CDR1 SGHNT, CDR2 YENEEA.

Concerning this clonotype: The CDR3 does not end in the conserved phenylalanine or tryptophan, so this is likely a read error. The limits of the CDR3 on the DNA are not certain, so only TCRdb's listed CDR3 is given. The chain links TRBV7-3 to TRBJ1-2. The CDR3 extends over 12 residues, inclusive of both ends. Per the germline V gene, CDR1 is SGHTA and CDR2 is FQGTGA. CDR3 protein: CASSFSTYGHTY.

This clonotype was seen a handful of times. CDR3 residues: CATSRDSSALRGETQYF. The DNA for the CDR3 is TGTGCCACCAGCAGAGATTCCTCGGCCCTAAGGGGGGAGACCCAGTACTTC. The chain joins TRBV15 to TRBJ2-5; TRBD1 is a possible D gene (6 bases). Germline V gene sequence: CDR1 LNHNV, CDR2 YYDKDF (reference sequence). The V and J ends lost 0 bases and 5 bases respectively, with 19 bases between them. CDR3 length: 17 residues.

The J gene is TRBJ2-3, the V gene TRBV6-4; 9 bases are a match to TRBD2. Per the germline V gene, CDR1 is MRHNA and CDR2 is SNTAGT. V gave up 0 bases and J gave up 2 bases; unmatched junction bases: 3. The length of the CDR3 is 16 residues. DNA for the CDR3: TGTGCCAGCAGTGACTCGGCTAGCGGGGCCACAGATACGCAGTATTTT. Encoded protein: CASSDSASGATDTQYF.

This rearrangement joins TRBV4-3 to TRBJ2-2; 11 bases are shared with TRBD1. The CDR3 contains 17 residues. V trimming: 2 bases; J trimming: 8 bases; junction bases outside the gene matches: 10. CDR1 LGHNA and CDR2 YSLEER come from the germline V gene. The CDR3 DNA follows: TGCGCCAGCAGCCAAACACTCGGGACAGGGGGTCCGGGGGAGCTGTTTTTT. Its protein is CASSQTLGTGGPGELFF.

The table lists this clonotype with a few counts. CDR3 sequence: CASSEPGLSGVSYNEQFF. As DNA, the CDR3 is TGTGCCAGCAGCGAACCGGGCCTGAGCGGGGTGTCCTACAATGAGCAGTTCTTC. The chain recombines TRBV7-9 with TRBJ2-1; 7 bases agree with TRBD2. This CDR3 is 18 amino acids long. J lost 1 base, V lost 5 bases, and 14 bases had no gene match. The germline gives CDR1 SEHNR, CDR2 FQNEAQ (reference sequence).

This clonotype was seen a few times. This chain joins TRBV7-2 and TRBJ2-1; D might be TRBD1 (5 bases). Trimming cost V 0 bases and J 6 bases, with 9 bases left between them. The CDR3 runs to 14 residues. CDR1 and CDR2 from the germline V gene are SGHTA and FQGNSA. This CDR3 reads CASSLARRGNEQFF. The DNA for the CDR3 is TGTGCCAGCAGCTTAGCGAGAAGGGGCAATGAGCAGTTCTTC.

The chain couples TRBV20-1 to TRBJ1-5, with a possible D match to TRBD1 (5 bases). The V gene lost 4 bases and the J gene lost 3 bases, with 13 bases spanning the gap. The germline V gene encodes CDR1 DFQATT and CDR2 SNEGSKA (reference sequence). The length of the CDR3 is 14 residues. DNA for the CDR3: TGCAGTGCTATTACCCAGGGAACCAATCAGCCCCAGCATTTT. It yields the protein CSAITQGTNQPQHF.

This clonotype was found a few times. The V call is TRBV9, the J call TRBJ1-2; the D is unclear. CDR3 length: 14 amino acids. V was shortened by 0 bases and J by 6 bases, with 12 bases between the two germline ends. Germline values: CDR1 SGDLS, CDR2 YYNGEE. The DNA for the CDR3 is TGTGCCAGCAGCGTAGAGGTCGGGAGGGATGGCTACACCTTC. Amino acid sequence: CASSVEVGRDGYTF.

The rearrangement uses TRBV6-2 or TRBV6-3 and TRBJ1-1; D may be TRBD1 (6 bases). Trimming removed 5 bases at V and 6 bases at J, with 16 bases between. CDR1 and CDR2 from the germline V gene are MNHEY and SVGEGT. The CDR3 is 14 amino acids. CDR3 sequence reads: CASSRGPRGPEAFF. For the CDR3, the DNA is TGTGCCAGCAGTAGGGGACCCAGGGGTCCTGAAGCTTTCTTT.

This clonotype occurred once. V gene TRBV6-6 combines with J gene TRBJ1-1, with 7 positions matching TRBD1. The CDR3 covers 15 residues. J lost 1 base, V lost 5 bases, and 7 bases had no gene match. CDR1 and CDR2 (germline): MNHNY, SVGAGI (reference sequence). The CDR3 DNA is TGTGCCAGCAGTCGTCCGGGACAGACGAACACTGAAGCTTTCTTT. It codes for CASSRPGQTNTEAFF.

This clonotype was picked up a small number of times. This chain connects TRBV4-3 to TRBJ2-2; perhaps TRBD2 as D (6 bases). V was pared by 1 base and J by 0 bases, with 9 bases between. This CDR3 has 16 residues. Germline V lookup: CDR1 LGHNA, CDR2 YSLEER. This CDR3 reads CASSQGGGANTGELFF. CDR3 DNA: TGCGCCAGCAGCCAAGGAGGAGGGGCGAACACCGGGGAGCTGTTTTTT.

This clonotype turned up a few times. V is TRBV6-5 and J is TRBJ2-3; no clear D gene. Deletions cut 2 bases from V and 6 bases from J, with 12 bases between. The V gene's germline CDR1 is MNHEY and CDR2 SVGAGI. This CDR3 has 14 amino acids. CDR3 in amino acids: CASSYIYPSDTQYF. In DNA form, the CDR3 reads TGTGCCAGCAGTTACATCTACCCGTCGGATACGCAGTATTTT.

The V gene is TRBV5-1, the J gene TRBJ1-1; TRBD1 matches at 7 bases. CDR1 SGHRS and CDR2 YFSETQ come from the germline V gene. J was trimmed by 14 bases and V by 4 bases; bases with no gene match: 20. There are 15 residues in the CDR3. This CDR3 reads CASSHHQGGELNPFF. The CDR3 DNA reads as TGCGCCAGCAGCCACCACCAGGGGGGAGAACTGAACCCCTTCTTT. The full variable domain, completed using reference TRBV5-1 and TRBJ1-1, is KAGVTQTPRYLIKTRGQQVTLSCSPISGHRSVSWYQQTPGQGLQFLFEYFSETQRNKGNFPGRFSGRQFSNSRSEMNVSTLELGDSALYLCASSHHQGGELNPFFGQGTRLTVV.

This clonotype was recorded many times. The rearrangement links TRBV7-6 to TRBJ1-1; no definite D call. V was trimmed by 2 bases and J by 5 bases, leaving 15 bases between them. Germline loops: CDR1 SGHVS, CDR2 FNYEAQ. CDR3 length: 15 residues. In DNA, the CDR3 is TGTGCCAGCAGCTTAAGGTCCCAGCAAACTACTGAAGCTTTCTTT. Protein sequence: CASSLRSQQTTEAFF.